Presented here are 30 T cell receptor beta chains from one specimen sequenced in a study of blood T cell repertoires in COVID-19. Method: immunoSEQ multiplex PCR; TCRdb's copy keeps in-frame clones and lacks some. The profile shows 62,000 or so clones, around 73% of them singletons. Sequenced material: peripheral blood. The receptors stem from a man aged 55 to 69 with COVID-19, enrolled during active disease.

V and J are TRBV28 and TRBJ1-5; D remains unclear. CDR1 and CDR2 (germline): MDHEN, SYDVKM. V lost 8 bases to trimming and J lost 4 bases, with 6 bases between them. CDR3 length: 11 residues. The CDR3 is CASGGNQPQHF. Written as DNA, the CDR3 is TGTGCCAGCGGCGGAAATCAGCCCCAGCATTTT.

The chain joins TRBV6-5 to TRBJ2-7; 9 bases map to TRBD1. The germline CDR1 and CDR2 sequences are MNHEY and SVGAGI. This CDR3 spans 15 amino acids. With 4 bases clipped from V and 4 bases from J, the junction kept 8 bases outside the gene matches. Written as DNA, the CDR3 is TGTGCCAGCAGTTCCACGGGACAGGGATATTACGAGCAGTACTTC. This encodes CASSSTGQGYYEQYF.

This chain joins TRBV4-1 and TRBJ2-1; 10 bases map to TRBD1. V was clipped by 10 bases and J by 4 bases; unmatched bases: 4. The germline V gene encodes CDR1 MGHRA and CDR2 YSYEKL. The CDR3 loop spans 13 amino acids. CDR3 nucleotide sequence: TGCGCCACCCCGGGACAGGGGTACAATGAGCAGTTCTTC. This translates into CATPGQGYNEQFF.

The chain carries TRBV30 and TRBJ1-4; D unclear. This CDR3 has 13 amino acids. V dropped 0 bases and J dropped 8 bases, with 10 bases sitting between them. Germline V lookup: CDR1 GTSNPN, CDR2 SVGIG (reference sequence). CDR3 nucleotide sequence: TGTGCCTGGAGTGTCCTCGGTTTCGAAAAACTGTTTTTT. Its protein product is CAWSVLGFEKLFF.

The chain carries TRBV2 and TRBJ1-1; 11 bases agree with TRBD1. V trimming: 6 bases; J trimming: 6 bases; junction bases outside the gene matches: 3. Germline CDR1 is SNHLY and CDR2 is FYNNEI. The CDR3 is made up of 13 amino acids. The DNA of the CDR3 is TGTGCCAGCAGCGGGACAGGGGGGGCTGAAGCTTTCTTT. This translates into CASSGTGGAEAFF. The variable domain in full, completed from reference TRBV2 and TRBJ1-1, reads EPEVTQTPSHQVTQMGQEVILRCVPISNHLYFYWYRQILGQKVEFLVSFYNNEISEKSEIFDDQFSVERPDGSNFTLKIRSTKLEDSAMYFCASSGTGGAEAFFGQGTRLTVV.

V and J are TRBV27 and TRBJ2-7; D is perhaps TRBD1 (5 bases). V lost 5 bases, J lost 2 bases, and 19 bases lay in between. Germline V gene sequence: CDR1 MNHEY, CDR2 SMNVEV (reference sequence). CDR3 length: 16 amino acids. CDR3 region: CASSLSSAGHPYEQYF. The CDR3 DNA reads TGTGCCAGCAGTCTCTCCTCAGCAGGACACCCCTACGAGCAGTACTTC.

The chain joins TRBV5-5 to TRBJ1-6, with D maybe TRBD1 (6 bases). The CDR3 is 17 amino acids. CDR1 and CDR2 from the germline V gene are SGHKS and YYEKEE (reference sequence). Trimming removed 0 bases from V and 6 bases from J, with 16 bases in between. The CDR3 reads CASSLAVRGAVNSPLHF. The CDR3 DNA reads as TGTGCCAGCAGCTTGGCCGTTCGGGGGGCGGTTAATTCACCCCTCCACTTT. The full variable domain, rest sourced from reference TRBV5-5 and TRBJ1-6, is DAGVTQSPTHLIKTRGQQVTLRCSPISGHKSVSWYQQVLGQGPQFIFQYYEKEERGRGNFPDRFSARQFPNYSSELNVNALLLGDSALYLCASSLAVRGAVNSPLHFGNGTRLTVT.

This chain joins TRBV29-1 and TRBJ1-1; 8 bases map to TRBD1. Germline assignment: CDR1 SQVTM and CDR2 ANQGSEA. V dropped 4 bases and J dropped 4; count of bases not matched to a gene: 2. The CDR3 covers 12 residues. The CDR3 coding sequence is TGCAGCGTTGCAGGGGGCGTCACTGAAGCTTTCTTT. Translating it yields CSVAGGVTEAFF.

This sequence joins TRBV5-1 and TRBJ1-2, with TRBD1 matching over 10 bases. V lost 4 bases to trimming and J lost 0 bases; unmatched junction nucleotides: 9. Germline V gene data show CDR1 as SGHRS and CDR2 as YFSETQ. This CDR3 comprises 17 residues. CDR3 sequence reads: CASSQDPGTGANYGYTF. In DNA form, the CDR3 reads TGCGCCAGCAGCCAGGACCCCGGGACAGGGGCTAACTATGGCTACACCTTC.

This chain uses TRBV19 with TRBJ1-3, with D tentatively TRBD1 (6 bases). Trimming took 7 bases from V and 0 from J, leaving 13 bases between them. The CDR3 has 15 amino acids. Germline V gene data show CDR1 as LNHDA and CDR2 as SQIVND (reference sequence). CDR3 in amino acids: CASTRQATSGNTIYF. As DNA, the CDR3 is TGTGCCAGTACTAGACAGGCAACCTCTGGAAACACCATATATTTT.

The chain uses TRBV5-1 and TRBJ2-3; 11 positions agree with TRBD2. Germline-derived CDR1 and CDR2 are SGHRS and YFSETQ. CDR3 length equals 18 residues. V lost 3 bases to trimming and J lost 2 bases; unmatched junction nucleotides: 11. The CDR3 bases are TGCGCCAGCAGCTCGACCCCCCCGACTAGCGGGAACACAGATACGCAGTATTTT. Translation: CASSSTPPTSGNTDTQYF.

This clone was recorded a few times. The CDR3 nucleotides read TGTGCCACCTGGACTAGCGGGTTCAATGAGCAGTTCTTC. This gives the protein CATWTSGFNEQFF. The chain recombines TRBV19 with TRBJ2-1, with 11 bases lining up with TRBD2. The length of the CDR3 is 13 residues. Trimming removed 10 bases from V and 6 bases from J; junction bases left unmatched: 5. The germline V gene has CDR1 LNHDA and CDR2 SQIVND (reference sequence).

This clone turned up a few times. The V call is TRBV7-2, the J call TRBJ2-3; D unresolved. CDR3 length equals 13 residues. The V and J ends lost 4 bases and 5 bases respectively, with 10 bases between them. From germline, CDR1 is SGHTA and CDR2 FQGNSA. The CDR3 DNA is TGTGCCAGCAGCTCCGGTCTAGGAGATACGCAGTATTTT. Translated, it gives CASSSGLGDTQYF.

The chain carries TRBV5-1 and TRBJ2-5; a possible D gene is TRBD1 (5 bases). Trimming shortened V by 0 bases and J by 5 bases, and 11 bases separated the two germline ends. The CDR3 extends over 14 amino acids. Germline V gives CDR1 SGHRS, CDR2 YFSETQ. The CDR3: CASSLAGQGETQYF. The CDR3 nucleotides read TGCGCCAGCAGCTTGGCCGGTCAGGGTGAGACCCAGTACTTC.

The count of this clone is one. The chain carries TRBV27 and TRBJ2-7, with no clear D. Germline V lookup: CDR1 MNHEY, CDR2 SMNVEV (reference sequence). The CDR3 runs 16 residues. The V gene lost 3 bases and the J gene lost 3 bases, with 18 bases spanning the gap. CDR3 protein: CASSLLERGDFYEQYF. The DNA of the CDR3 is TGTGCCAGCAGTTTGTTAGAAAGAGGCGACTTCTACGAGCAGTACTTC.

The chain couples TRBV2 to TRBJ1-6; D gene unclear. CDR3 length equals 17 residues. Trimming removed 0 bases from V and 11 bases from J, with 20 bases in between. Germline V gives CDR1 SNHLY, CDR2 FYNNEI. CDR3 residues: CASSEALLRPGAPPLHF. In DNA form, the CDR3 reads TGTGCCAGCAGTGAAGCGCTTCTCCGTCCCGGAGCCCCACCCCTCCACTTT.

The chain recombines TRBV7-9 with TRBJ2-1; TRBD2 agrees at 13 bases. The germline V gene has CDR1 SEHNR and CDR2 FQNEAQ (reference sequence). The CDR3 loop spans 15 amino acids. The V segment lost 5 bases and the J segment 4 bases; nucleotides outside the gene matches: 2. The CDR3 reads CASSPTSGGYNEQFF. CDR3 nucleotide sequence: TGTGCCAGCAGCCCGACTAGCGGGGGGTACAATGAGCAGTTCTTC. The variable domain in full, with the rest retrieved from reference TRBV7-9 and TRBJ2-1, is DTGVSQNPRHKITKRGQNVTFRCDPISEHNRLYWYRQTLGQGPEFLTYFQNEAQLEKSRLLSDRFSAERPKGSFSTLEIQRTEQGDSAMYLCASSPTSGGYNEQFFGPGTRLTVL.

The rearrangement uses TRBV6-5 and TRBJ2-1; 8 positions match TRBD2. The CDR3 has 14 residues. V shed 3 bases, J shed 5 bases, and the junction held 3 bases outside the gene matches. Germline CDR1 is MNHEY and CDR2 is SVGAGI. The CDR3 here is CASSYPGGNNEQFF. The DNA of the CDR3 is TGTGCCAGCAGTTATCCGGGAGGGAACAATGAGCAGTTCTTC.

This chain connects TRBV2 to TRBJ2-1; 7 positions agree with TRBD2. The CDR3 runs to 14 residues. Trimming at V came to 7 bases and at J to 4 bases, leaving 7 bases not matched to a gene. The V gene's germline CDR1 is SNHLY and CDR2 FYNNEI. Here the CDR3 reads CASKVGEGYNEQFF. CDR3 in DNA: TGTGCCAGCAAAGTCGGGGAGGGGTACAATGAGCAGTTCTTC.

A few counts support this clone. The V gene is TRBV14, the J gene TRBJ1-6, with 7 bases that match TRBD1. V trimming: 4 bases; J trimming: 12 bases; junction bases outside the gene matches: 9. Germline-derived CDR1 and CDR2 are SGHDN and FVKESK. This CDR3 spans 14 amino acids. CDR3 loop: CASSLETGVGPLHF. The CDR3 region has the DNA TGTGCCAGCAGCCTAGAAACAGGGGTCGGACCCCTCCACTTT.

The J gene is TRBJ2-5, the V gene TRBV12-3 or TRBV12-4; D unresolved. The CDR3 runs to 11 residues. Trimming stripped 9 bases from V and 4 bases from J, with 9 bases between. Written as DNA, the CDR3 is TGTGCCAGTAGGCTAGGAGAGACCCAGTACTTC. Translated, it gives CASRLGETQYF.

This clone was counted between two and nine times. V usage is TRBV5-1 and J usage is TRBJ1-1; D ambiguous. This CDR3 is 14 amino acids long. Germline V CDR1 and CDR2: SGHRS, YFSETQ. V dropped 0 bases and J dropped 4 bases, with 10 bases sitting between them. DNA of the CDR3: TGCGCCAGCAGCTTGGGACTCAGCAGCACTGAAGCTTTCTTT. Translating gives CASSLGLSSTEAFF.

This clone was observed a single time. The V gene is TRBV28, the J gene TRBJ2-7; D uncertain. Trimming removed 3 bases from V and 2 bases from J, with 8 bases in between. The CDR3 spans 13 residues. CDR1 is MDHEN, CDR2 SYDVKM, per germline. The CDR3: CASSFNTAYEQYF. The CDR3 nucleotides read TGTGCCAGCAGTTTCAACACCGCCTACGAGCAGTACTTC.

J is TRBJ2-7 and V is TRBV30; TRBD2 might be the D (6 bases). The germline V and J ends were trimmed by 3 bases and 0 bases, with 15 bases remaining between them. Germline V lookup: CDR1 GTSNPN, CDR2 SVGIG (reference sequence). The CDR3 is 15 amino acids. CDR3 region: CAWSLPGDRSYEQYF. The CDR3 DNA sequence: TGTGCCTGGAGCCTTCCGGGGGACCGCTCCTACGAGCAGTACTTC.

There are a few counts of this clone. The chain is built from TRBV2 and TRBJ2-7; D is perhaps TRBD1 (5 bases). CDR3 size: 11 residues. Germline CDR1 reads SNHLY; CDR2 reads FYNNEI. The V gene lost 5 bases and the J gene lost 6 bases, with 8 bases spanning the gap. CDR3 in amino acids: CASSPQGEQYF. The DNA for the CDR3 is TGTGCCAGCAGTCCTCAGGGCGAGCAGTACTTC.

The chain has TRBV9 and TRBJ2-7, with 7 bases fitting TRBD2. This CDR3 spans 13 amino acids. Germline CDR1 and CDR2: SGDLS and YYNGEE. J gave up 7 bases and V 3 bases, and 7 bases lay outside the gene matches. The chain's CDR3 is CASSAPAGDEQYF. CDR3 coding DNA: TGTGCCAGCAGCGCCCCCGCGGGGGATGAGCAGTACTTC.

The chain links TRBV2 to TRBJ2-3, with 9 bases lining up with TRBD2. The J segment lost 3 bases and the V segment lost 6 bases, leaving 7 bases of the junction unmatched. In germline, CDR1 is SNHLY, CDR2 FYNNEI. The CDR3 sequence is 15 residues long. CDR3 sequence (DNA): TGTGCCAGCAGACTGGGGCGGGGGGGGACAGATACGCAGTATTTT. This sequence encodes CASRLGRGGTDTQYF.

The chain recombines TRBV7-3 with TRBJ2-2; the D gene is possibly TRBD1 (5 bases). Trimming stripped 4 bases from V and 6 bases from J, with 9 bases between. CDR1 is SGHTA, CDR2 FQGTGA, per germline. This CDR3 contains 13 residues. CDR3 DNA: TGTGCCAGCAGCTCCCAGGGCTCCGGGGAGCTGTTTTTT. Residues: CASSSQGSGELFF.

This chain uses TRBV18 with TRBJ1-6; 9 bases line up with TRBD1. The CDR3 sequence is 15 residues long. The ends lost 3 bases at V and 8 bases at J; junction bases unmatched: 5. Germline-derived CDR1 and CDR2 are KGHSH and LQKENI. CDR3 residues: CASSPGDRVHSPLHF. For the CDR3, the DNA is TGTGCCAGCTCACCGGGGGACAGGGTCCATTCACCCCTCCACTTT.

Written as DNA, the CDR3 is TGTGCCAGCTCACCACTCGGACAAGGTGTAAACATTCAGTACTTC. It codes for CASSPLGQGVNIQYF. This sequence joins TRBV18 and TRBJ2-4; maybe TRBD1 (5 bases). Trimming pared 1 base from V and 6 bases from J, leaving 13 bases between. Germline V gene lookup returns CDR1 KGHSH and CDR2 LQKENI. This CDR3 region has 15 residues.